The 9 T cell receptor beta chains reported below all come from one sample, sequenced in a study of cytotoxic CD8 clonotypes in ibrutinib-treated CLL. Repertoires were generated with immunoSEQ multiplex PCR, while TCRdb's copy carries only in-frame clones and drops some. The data show over 200,000 clones, over 65% seen once. The source was PBMCs, collected after 12 months of ibrutinib treatment. These receptors were obtained from a human donor with chronic lymphocytic leukemia.

This clone has just one count. The chain carries TRBV30 and TRBJ2-1, with D perhaps TRBD1 (7 bases). V was clipped by 0 bases and J by 8 bases, with 20 bases between them. This CDR3 is 16 amino acids long. CDR1 and CDR2 (germline): GTSNPN, SVGIG (reference sequence). The CDR3 spells CAWSVQGGQGDYEQFF. The CDR3 nucleotides read TGTGCCTGGAGTGTACAGGGTGGGCAGGGGGACTATGAGCAGTTCTTC.

The count of this clone is one. The gene calls are TRBV29-1 and TRBJ1-2; D might be TRBD1 (5 bases). The CDR3 is 14 amino acids. Germline lookup yields CDR1 SQVTM and CDR2 ANQGSEA. Trimming left V 2 bases short and J 4 bases short, with 14 bases between. CDR3 sequence (DNA): TGCAGCGTTGAATCACGGGACCCAGGCTATGGCTACACCTTC. Amino acids: CSVESRDPGYGYTF.

The gene calls are TRBV5-1 and TRBJ1-1; possible D gene TRBD1, 6 bases. V was cut by 3 bases and J by 7 bases, with 16 bases left in between. CDR1 and CDR2 from the germline V gene are SGHRS and YFSETQ. CDR3 length: 14 residues. The CDR3, as DNA: TGCGCCAGCAGCTGGACCCGGGACACCCTTGAAGCTTTCTTT. Encoded protein: CASSWTRDTLEAFF.

The CDR3 DNA sequence: TGTGCCAGCAGTTTACTACCGGGAGGCCACACCGGGGAGCTGTTTTTT. Amino acid sequence: CASSLLPGGHTGELFF. The chain links TRBV28 to TRBJ2-2; 7 bases fit TRBD2. This CDR3 region has 16 residues. CDR1 is MDHEN, CDR2 SYDVKM, per germline. The trim removed 2 bases at V and 3 bases at J, leaving 6 bases unmatched.

This clone was seen a handful of times. The chain is built from TRBV28 and TRBJ2-7; 10 bases are shared with TRBD1. This CDR3 comprises 15 residues. Germline CDR1 MDHEN, CDR2 SYDVKM. The junction had 11 bases not matched to a gene; V was cut back by 7 bases and J by 5 bases. CDR3 nucleotides: TGTGCCAGCACCCTAGACAGGGGGCGCTTCCACGAGCAGTACTTC. Protein sequence: CASTLDRGRFHEQYF.

This chain joins TRBV19 and TRBJ2-2, with a possible D match to TRBD2 (6 bases). V was pared by 5 bases and J by 0 bases, with 13 bases between. Germline V gene sequence: CDR1 LNHDA, CDR2 SQIVND (reference sequence). The CDR3 loop spans 16 amino acids. CDR3 protein: CASSDLGTANTGELFF. CDR3 DNA sequence: TGTGCCAGTAGTGACTTGGGGACTGCGAACACCGGGGAGCTGTTTTTT.

The chain uses TRBV6-5 and TRBJ1-6, with no clear D. V lost 8 bases and J lost 7, with 12 bases in between. The germline V gene encodes CDR1 MNHEY and CDR2 SVGAGI. This CDR3 spans 13 amino acids. Here the CDR3 DNA reads TGTGCCAGCTGGGTAGGGTCAAATTCACCCCTCCACTTT. Amino acid sequence: CASWVGSNSPLHF.

The chain is built from TRBV7-9 and TRBJ1-3; 9 positions agree with TRBD1. Germline-derived CDR1 and CDR2 are SEHNR and FQNEAQ (reference sequence). The junction had 4 bases not matched to a gene; V was cut back by 5 bases and J by 2 bases. This CDR3 contains 15 residues. The CDR3 here is CASSPRTGAGNTIYF. CDR3 nucleotides: TGTGCCAGCAGCCCCCGGACAGGGGCTGGAAACACCATATATTTT.

The chain recombines TRBV30 with TRBJ2-7, with D perhaps assigned TRBD1 or TRBD2 (5 bases each). There are 11 residues in the CDR3. Trimming pared 5 bases from V and 8 bases from J, leaving 13 bases between. In germline, CDR1 is GTSNPN, CDR2 SVGIG (reference sequence). CDR3 region: CAWSDLGQQYF. The CDR3 nucleotides read TGTGCCTGGTCCGACTTGGGACAGCAGTACTTC.